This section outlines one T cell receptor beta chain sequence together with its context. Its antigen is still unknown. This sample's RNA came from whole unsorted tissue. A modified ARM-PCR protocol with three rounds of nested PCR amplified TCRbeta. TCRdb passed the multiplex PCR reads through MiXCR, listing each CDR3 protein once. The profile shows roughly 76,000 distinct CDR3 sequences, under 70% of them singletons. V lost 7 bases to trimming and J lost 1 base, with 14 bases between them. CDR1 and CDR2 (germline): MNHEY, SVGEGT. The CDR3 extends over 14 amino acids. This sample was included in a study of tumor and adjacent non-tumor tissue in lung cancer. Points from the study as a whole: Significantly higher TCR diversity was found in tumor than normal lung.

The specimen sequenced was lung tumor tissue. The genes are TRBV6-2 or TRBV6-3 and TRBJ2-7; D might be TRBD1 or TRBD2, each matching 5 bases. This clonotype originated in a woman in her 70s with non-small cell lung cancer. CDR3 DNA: TGTGCCAGCACTTCTGGGACCAGTTCCTACGAGCAGTACTTC. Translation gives CASTSGTSSYEQYF.